This T cell receptor (beta chain) is drawn from a study of response to subunit inactivated influenza vaccine. General study findings and limits: The authors suggested that few new T cells are recruited per seasonal influenza vaccination.

Concerning this clonotype itself: Its specificity is not known.

This CDR3 contains 15 residues. V dropped 2 bases and J dropped 4 bases, with 14 bases sitting between them. Each CDR3 protein gets one entry after TCRdb re-called the RT-PCR reads with MiXCR. The sample includes about 500,000 distinct CDR3 sequences, less than 7.5% of them seen just once. Sequencing was performed on PBMCs from blood, taken about 23 months after vaccination. This sequence was found in a man in his fifties or sixties who received an inactivated influenza vaccine. The chain couples TRBV12-3 or TRBV12-4 to TRBJ2-5; a weak D match, TRBD1 (5 bases). The CDR3 bases are TGTGCCAGCAGTTTATTGTGGCAGGGCCTAGAGACCCAGTACTTC. Translation gives CASSLLWQGLETQYF.